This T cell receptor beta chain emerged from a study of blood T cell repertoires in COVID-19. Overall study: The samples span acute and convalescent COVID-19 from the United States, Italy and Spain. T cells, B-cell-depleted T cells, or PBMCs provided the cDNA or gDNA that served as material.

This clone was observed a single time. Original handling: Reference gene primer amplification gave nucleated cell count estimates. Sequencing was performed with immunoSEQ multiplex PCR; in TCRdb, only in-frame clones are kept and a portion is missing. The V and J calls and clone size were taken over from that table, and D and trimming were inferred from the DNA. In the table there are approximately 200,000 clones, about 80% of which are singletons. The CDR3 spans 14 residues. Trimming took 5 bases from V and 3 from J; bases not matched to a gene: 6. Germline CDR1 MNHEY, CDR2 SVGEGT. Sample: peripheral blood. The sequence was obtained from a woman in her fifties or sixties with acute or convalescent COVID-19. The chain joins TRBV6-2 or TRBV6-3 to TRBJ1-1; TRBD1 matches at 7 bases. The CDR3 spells CASSIRQGDTEAFF. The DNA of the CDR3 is TGTGCCAGCAGTATTCGACAGGGCGACACTGAAGCTTTCTTT.